This T cell receptor beta chain was captured by sequencing in a study of regulatory T cells in long-lasting Graves disease. As for the study in general: Antithyroid drugs had been taken under 3 months by newly diagnosed Graves' patients.

Time point reported: newly diagnosed GD, antithyroid drugs for less than 3 months. Following extraction of RNA from PBMCs, that RNA was used to make the TCR library. Relying on iRepertoire HTBI primers and Arm-PCR of CDR3 regions, the team built TCR beta libraries. TCRdb processed the multiplex PCR reads anew with MiXCR; each CDR3 protein has one entry. The sample holds about 560,000 distinct CDR3 sequences; about 16% are singletons and the top ten take about 11%. CDR1 is MDHEN and CDR2 is SYDVKM in the germline V gene. V dropped 10 bases and J dropped 7 bases, with 16 bases sitting between them. The CDR3 length is 12 residues. These data were also reused for a study on T cells in Graves' hyperthyroidism and ophthalmopathy. This second report adds: Diagnoses rested on clinical symptoms, serum thyroxine and TRAb, thyroid ultrasound and orbital computed tomography. The authors' 13 V-J model separated ophthalmopathy from stable hyperthyroidism.

The source is a man younger than 35 with Graves disease. The chain carries TRBV28 and TRBJ1-2; D not resolved. Specimen: peripheral blood mononuclear cells (PBMCs), collected at new diagnosis, from a patient treated with antithyroid drugs. CDR3 region: CATMTPDGGYTF. The CDR3 coding sequence is TGTGCCACTATGACTCCAGATGGTGGCTACACCTTC.